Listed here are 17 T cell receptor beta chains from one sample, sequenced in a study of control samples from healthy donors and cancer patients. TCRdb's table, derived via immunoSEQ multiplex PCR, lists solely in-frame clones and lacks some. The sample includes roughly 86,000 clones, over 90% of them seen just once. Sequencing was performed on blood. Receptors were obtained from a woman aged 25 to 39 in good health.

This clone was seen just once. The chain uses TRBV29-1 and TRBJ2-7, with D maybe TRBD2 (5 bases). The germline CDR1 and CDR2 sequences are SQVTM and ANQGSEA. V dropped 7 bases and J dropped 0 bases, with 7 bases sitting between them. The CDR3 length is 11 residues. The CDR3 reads CSAGFSYEQYF. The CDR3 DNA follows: TGCAGCGCGGGGTTCTCCTACGAGCAGTACTTC.

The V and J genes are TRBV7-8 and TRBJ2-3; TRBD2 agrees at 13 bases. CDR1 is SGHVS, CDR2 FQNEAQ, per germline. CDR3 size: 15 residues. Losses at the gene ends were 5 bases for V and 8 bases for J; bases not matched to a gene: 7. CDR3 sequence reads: CASSAGTSGTRTQYF. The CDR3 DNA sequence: TGTGCCAGCAGCGCCGGGACTAGCGGGACCCGTACGCAGTATTTT. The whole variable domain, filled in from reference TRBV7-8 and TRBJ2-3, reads GAGVSQSPRYKVAKRGQDVALRCDPISGHVSLFWYQQALGQGPEFLTYFQNEAQLDKSGLPSDRFFAERPEGSVSTLKIQRTQQEDSAVYLCASSAGTSGTRTQYFGPGTRLTVL.

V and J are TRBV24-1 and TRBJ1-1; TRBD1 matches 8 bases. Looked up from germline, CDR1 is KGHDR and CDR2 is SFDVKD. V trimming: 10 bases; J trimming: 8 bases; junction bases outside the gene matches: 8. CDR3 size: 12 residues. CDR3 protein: CATASQGAEAFF. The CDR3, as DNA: TGTGCCACAGCTTCTCAGGGGGCCGAAGCTTTCTTT.

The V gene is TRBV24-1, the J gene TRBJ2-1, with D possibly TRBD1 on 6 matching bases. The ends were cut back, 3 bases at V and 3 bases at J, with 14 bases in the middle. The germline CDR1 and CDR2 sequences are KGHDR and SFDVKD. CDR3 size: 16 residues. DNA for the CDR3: TGTGCCACCAGTGATCATACTACAGGGTTCTACAATGAGCAGTTCTTC. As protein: CATSDHTTGFYNEQFF.

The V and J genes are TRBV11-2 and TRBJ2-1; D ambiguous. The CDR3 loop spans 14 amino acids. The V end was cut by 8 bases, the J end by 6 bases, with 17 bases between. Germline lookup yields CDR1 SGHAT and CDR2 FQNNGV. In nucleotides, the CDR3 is TGTGCCAGCGGGATGAGGCAGGCGCTCAATGAGCAGTTCTTC. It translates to CASGMRQALNEQFF.

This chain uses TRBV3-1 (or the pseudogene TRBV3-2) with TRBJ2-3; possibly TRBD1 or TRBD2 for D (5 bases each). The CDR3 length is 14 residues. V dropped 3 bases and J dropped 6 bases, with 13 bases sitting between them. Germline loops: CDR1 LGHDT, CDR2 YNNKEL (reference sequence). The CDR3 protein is CASSQFQGGDTQYF. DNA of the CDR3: TGTGCCAGCAGCCAGTTCCAGGGCGGGGATACGCAGTATTTT.

CDR3 in amino acids: CSASSAYEQYF. DNA for the CDR3: TGCAGTGCTAGCTCTGCGTACGAGCAGTACTTC. The chain is built from TRBV20-1 and TRBJ2-7; no definite D call. Germline V gives CDR1 DFQATT, CDR2 SNEGSKA (reference sequence). The V and J ends lost 3 bases and 4 bases respectively, with 7 bases between them. CDR3 length: 11 amino acids.

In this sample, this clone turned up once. CDR3 region: CASSIVRGGRGLFF. The CDR3 DNA reads TGTGCCAGTAGTATAGTTCGCGGAGGGCGAGGACTGTTTTTT. This chain links TRBV19 with TRBJ1-4; D is unclear. This CDR3 is built from 14 residues. CDR1 and CDR2 from the germline V gene are LNHDA and SQIVND (reference sequence). The V and J ends lost 1 base and 13 bases respectively, with 16 bases between them.

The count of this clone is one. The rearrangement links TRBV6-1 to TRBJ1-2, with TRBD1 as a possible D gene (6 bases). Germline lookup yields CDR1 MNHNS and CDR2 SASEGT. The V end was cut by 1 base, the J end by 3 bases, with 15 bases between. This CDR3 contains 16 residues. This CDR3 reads CASSEVGRGGDYGYTF. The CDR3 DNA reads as TGTGCCAGCAGTGAAGTTGGCAGGGGCGGAGACTATGGCTACACCTTC.

The CDR3 loop is CASSPTFHGGYTF. CDR3 bases: TGTGCCAGCAGTCCAACATTCCACGGTGGCTACACCTTC. This chain joins TRBV7-6 and TRBJ1-2; the D is unclear. V lost 6 bases and J 7 bases, leaving 15 bases between the germline ends. Germline assignment: CDR1 SGHVS and CDR2 FNYEAQ. The CDR3 loop spans 13 amino acids.

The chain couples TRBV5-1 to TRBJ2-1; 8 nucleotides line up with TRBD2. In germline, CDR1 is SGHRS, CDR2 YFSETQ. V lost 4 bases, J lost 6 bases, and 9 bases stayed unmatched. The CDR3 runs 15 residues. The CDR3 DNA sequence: TGCGCCAGCAGCCCGGACCCACTAGCGGCCAATGAGCAGTTCTTC. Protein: CASSPDPLAANEQFF.

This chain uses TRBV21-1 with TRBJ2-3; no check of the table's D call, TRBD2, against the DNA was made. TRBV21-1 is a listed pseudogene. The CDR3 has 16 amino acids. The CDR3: CASSRRLAGSTDTQYF. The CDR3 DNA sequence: TGTGCCAGCAGCAGACGACTAGCGGGGAGCACAGATACGCAGTATTTT.

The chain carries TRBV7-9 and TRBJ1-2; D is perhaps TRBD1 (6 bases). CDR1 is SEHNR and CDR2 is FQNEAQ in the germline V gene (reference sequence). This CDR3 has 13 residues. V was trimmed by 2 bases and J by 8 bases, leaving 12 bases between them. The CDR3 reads CASSLPQGRGYTF. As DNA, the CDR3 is TGTGCCAGCAGCTTACCACAGGGTAGGGGCTACACCTTC.

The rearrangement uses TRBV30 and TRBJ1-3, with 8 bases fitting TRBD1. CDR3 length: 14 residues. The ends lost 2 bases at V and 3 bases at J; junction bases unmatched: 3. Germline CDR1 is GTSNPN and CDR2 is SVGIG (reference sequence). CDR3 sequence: CAWSPGGGGNTIYF. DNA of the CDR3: TGTGCCTGGAGTCCAGGGGGCGGTGGAAACACCATATATTTT.

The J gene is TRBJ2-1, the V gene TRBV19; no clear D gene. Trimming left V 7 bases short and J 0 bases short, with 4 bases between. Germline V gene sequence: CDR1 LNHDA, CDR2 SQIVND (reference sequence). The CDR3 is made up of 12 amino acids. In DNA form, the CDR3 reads TGTGCCAGTACGAGCTCCTACAATGAGCAGTTCTTC. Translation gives CASTSSYNEQFF.

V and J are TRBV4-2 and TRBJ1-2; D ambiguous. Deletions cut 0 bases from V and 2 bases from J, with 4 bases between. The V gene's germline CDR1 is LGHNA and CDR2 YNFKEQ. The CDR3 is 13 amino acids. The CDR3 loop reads CASSQDSNYGYTF. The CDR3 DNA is TGTGCCAGCAGCCAAGACAGCAACTATGGCTACACCTTC.

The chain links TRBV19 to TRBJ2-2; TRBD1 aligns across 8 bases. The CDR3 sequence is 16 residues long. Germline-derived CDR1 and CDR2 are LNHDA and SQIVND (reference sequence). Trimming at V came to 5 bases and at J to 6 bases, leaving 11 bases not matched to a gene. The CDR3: CASSDRGLGLPGELFF. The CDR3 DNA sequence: TGTGCCAGTAGTGACAGGGGATTGGGACTCCCCGGGGAGCTGTTTTTT.